The 9 T cell receptor beta chains in this list originate from one sample, sequenced in a study of CD8+CD57+ T cells in acquired aplastic anemia. Genomic DNA, serving as template, underwent TCR beta VDJ and CDR3 profiling. One entry per CDR3 protein results from TCRdb running MiXCR on the reads. The repertoire holds under 200,000 distinct CDR3 sequences, with around half as singletons. Those patients picked for sequencing had displayed CD8+CD57+ cell expansion on flow cytometry. Sequencing input: sorted CD4+, CD8+, or CD8+CD57+ T cells (not recorded which) from PBMCs. The receptors here all came from a human donor with aplastic anemia.

This clonotype was picked up a small number of times. Likely a read error: the CDR3 ends without its conserved phenylalanine or tryptophan. The chain has TRBV19 and TRBJ2-1; 10 nucleotides match TRBD2. This CDR3 has 18 amino acids. V shed 2 bases and J 6 bases; nucleotides not matched to a gene: 13. Germline loops: CDR1 LNHDA, CDR2 SQIVND (reference sequence). The CDR3 sequence is CASSISPWRTSGLNEQFL. The CDR3 DNA sequence: TGTGCCAGTAGTATATCCCCTTGGCGGACTAGCGGACTCAATGAGCAGTTCCTC.

The chain is built from TRBV15 and TRBJ2-5, with no clear D. Trimming took off 1 base at V and 3 bases at J, with 6 bases between the two ends. The germline V gene encodes CDR1 LNHNV and CDR2 YYDKDF (reference sequence). The CDR3 is made up of 13 amino acids. The CDR3 loop is CATSRVGEETQYF. The CDR3 DNA sequence: TGTGCCACCAGCAGAGTTGGGGAAGAGACCCAGTACTTC. Full variable domain (remainder filled in from reference TRBV15 and TRBJ2-5): DAMVIQNPRYQVTQFGKPVTLSCSQTLNHNVMYWYQQKSSQAPKLLFHYYDKDFNNEADTPDNFQSRRPNTSFCFLDIRSPGLGDTAMYLCATSRVGEETQYFGPGTRLLVL.

The chain recombines TRBV19 with TRBJ2-5; TRBD2 matches 8 bases. This CDR3 comprises 13 residues. Unmatched junction bases numbered 0, after V lost 1 base and J lost 5 bases. CDR1 is LNHDA and CDR2 is SQIVND in the germline V gene (reference sequence). This CDR3 is CASSIAGGETQYF. The CDR3 nucleotides are TGTGCCAGTAGTATAGCGGGAGGGGAGACCCAGTACTTC.

In this sample, this clonotype turned up many times. The V gene is TRBV20-1, the J gene TRBJ2-1; no clear D. The V and J ends lost 2 bases and 1 base respectively, with 12 bases between them. Germline CDR1 is DFQATT and CDR2 is SNEGSKA (reference sequence). This CDR3 is built from 15 residues. DNA for the CDR3: TGCAGTGCTAGAAAAGCTGCGGTGTCCTACAATGAGCAGTTCTTC. Protein sequence: CSARKAAVSYNEQFF.

This clonotype was recorded at least ten times. V is TRBV4-2 and J is TRBJ2-2, with D unclear. This CDR3 has 13 residues. Germline CDR1 is LGHNA and CDR2 is YNFKEQ. V was trimmed by 7 bases and J by 0 bases, leaving 6 bases between them. The CDR3 here is CASTDANTGELFF. CDR3 DNA sequence: TGTGCCAGCACTGACGCGAACACCGGGGAGCTGTTTTTT.

The chain carries TRBV3-1 and TRBJ1-4; 7 bases line up with TRBD1. Germline values: CDR1 LGHDT, CDR2 YNNKEL (reference sequence). The CDR3 runs to 15 residues. J was trimmed by 4 bases and V by 3 bases; bases with no gene match: 5. CDR3 protein: CASSQMTGINEKLFF. DNA of the CDR3: TGTGCCAGCAGCCAGATGACAGGGATTAATGAAAAACTGTTTTTT.

With respect to this clonotype: A junction boundary mismatches the germline segment, possibly from a read error. V usage is TRBV6-1 and J usage is TRBJ2-7; D gene ambiguous. The germline CDR1 and CDR2 sequences are MNHNS and SASEGT. The CDR3 totals 16 residues. The CDR3 region is CASTSAGGPSSYEQCF. The CDR3 nucleotides read TGTGCCAGCACCTCGGCCGGCGGACCCAGCTCCTACGAGCAGTGCTTC.

This chain joins TRBV19 and TRBJ1-1; no clear D gene. Trimming stripped 1 base from V and 6 bases from J, with 6 bases between. This CDR3 contains 12 residues. The germline gives CDR1 LNHDA, CDR2 SQIVND (reference sequence). The CDR3 region has the DNA TGTGCCAGTAGTATAGGGACCTCTGAAGCTTTCTTT. Its protein product is CASSIGTSEAFF.

This clonotype was found many times. The chain joins TRBV5-6 to TRBJ1-5; TRBD1 is a possible D gene (5 bases). Germline V gene lookup returns CDR1 SGHDT and CDR2 YYEEEE. This CDR3 has 15 residues. V lost 4 bases and J 7 bases, leaving 18 bases between the germline ends. This CDR3 is CASSGRPGGGQPQHF. Written as DNA, the CDR3 is TGTGCCAGCAGCGGTCGACCTGGCGGGGGGCAGCCCCAGCATTTT.